This T cell receptor (beta chain) was recovered during a study of CXCR3-negative and CXCR3-positive naive CD8 T cells. On this clonotype: Antigen specificity is unknown.

The germline CDR1 and CDR2 sequences are MNHEY and SMNVEV (reference sequence). This CDR3 has 17 residues. cDNA libraries for TRB were generated by 5' RACE incorporating UMI labels. TCRdb re-called the 5' RACE reads and catalogs CDR3 proteins one per entry, DNA excluded. The sample table includes about 41,000 distinct CDR3 sequences. Points from the study as a whole: Comparably high diversity marked both naive subsets, whereas memory CD8+ cells had much lower diversity. The authors found comparable surface CD5 between naive subsets and inferred TCR strength from TRB CDR3 properties.

The clonotype originates from a human donor in good health. Some clones in this sample may be carry-over from other donors' samples. The sample was naive CXCR3- CD8+ T cells from blood. Subset: CD45RO-CCR7+CD27+CD95- naive CD8+ T cells lacking CXCR3 (TNR3-). The chain carries TRBV27 and TRBJ2-5; absent DNA, TCRdb's TRBD2 call cannot be checked. The CDR3 loop reads CASSLSSGGTFEETQYF.